The 4 T cell receptor beta chains listed next were all sequenced from one sample in a study of beta chain features in type 1 diabetes. Study-level points and caveats: In every one of the four CD4+ subsets, TCRB CDR3s were moderately but significantly shorter in Type 1 diabetes patients.

The antigens for these receptors are not known. The whole isolated RNA underwent reverse transcription, so sequencing captured expressed TCRB transcripts. Measured with immunoSEQ multiplex PCR; TCRdb has only the in-frame clones, and not every one. The sample contains under 850,000 clones, roughly an eighth of which appear only once. Sequenced material: naive CD4+ T cells from blood. Every receptor here comes from a man between 18 and 35 years old with type 1 diabetes.

The J gene is TRBJ1-2, the V gene TRBV7-2; weak D call: TRBD1 (5 bases). The CDR3 has 15 residues. V was pared by 1 base and J by 7 bases, with 16 bases between. Germline lookup yields CDR1 SGHTA and CDR2 FQGNSA. The DNA for the CDR3 is TGTGCCAGCAGCTTAGATCGCGGGCAGGGAACTGGCTACACCTTC. Translated, it gives CASSLDRGQGTGYTF.

Concerning this clone: Other DNA sequences of this sample code for an identical CDR3. The J gene is TRBJ1-1, the V gene TRBV30; unclear D gene. V was clipped by 3 bases and J by 1 base, with 9 bases between them. The CDR3 totals 13 residues. Looked up from germline, CDR1 is GTSNPN and CDR2 is SVGIG (reference sequence). The CDR3: CAWSPSGNTEAFF. The CDR3 DNA reads as TGTGCCTGGAGCCCTTCGGGGAACACTGAAGCTTTCTTT.

This sequence joins TRBV29-1 and TRBJ1-1; D gene uncertain. Germline CDR1 and CDR2: SQVTM and ANQGSEA. This CDR3 spans 13 amino acids. V was clipped by 5 bases and J by 0 bases, with 10 bases between them. The CDR3 region is CSVYSSMNTEAFF. In DNA, the CDR3 is TGCAGCGTTTACAGCTCTATGAACACTGAAGCTTTCTTT.

This clone was seen a handful of times. The rearrangement links TRBV27 to TRBJ2-1, with D possibly called TRBD1 or TRBD2 (5 bases each). V was shortened by 6 bases and J by 2 bases, with 17 bases between the two germline ends. The germline CDR1 and CDR2 sequences are MNHEY and SMNVEV (reference sequence). The CDR3 covers 16 residues. CDR3 sequence reads: CASSSGQGETYNEQFF. The CDR3 coding sequence is TGTGCCAGCAGCAGCGGACAAGGGGAGACCTACAATGAGCAGTTCTTC.